This TCR beta chain was sequenced during a study of CD8+CD57+ T cells in acquired aplastic anemia. Regarding this clonotype: Antigen: not known.

Only patients with CD8+CD57+ cell expansion on flow cytometry were chosen for sequencing. Study results and caveats: Patients and controls had in common some 30 CD8+ CDR3 sequences.

Genomic DNA provided the template from which TCR beta VDJ and CDR3 profiles were obtained. One entry per CDR3 protein, called by TCRdb with MiXCR from the reads. The data show 150,000 to 200,000 distinct CDR3 sequences, with 71% seen just once and roughly half held by the top ten. Trimming removed 0 bases from V and 3 bases from J, with 6 bases in between. Germline loops: CDR1 SGHVS, CDR2 FNYEAQ. This CDR3 comprises 15 residues. The source material was sorted CD4+, CD8+, or CD8+CD57+ T cells (not recorded which) from PBMCs. The chain couples TRBV7-6 to TRBJ2-6; no definite D call. This TCR came from a human donor with aplastic anemia. CDR3 sequence reads: CASSLAIGGANVLTF. The DNA of the CDR3 is TGTGCCAGCAGCTTAGCGATCGGTGGGGCCAACGTCCTGACTTTC.